A single sample is the source of the 16 T cell receptor beta chains below, sequenced in a study of molecular identifiers for immune sequencing clone quantification. TCRdb re-called the PCR reads through MiXCR, storing one row per CDR3 protein. The sample contains 300,000 to 350,000 distinct CDR3 sequences, roughly a fifth of which appear only once. Input material: naive CD8+ T cells from blood, with Jurkat cell RNA spiked in. The subset is: FACS-sorted CD8+CD4-CCR7+CD45RA+ naive T cells. The receptor source for this set is a human donor in good health. Some libraries in this study had Jurkat cell RNA spiked in.

This clonotype was seen a few times. The chain carries TRBV21-1 and TRBJ1-2. TRBV21-1 is a pseudogene segment. The CDR3 runs 12 residues. The CDR3 sequence is CASSKRRVCYTF. CDR3 in DNA: TGTGCCAGCAGTAAAAGACGAGTGTGCTACACCTTC.

As regards this clonotype: The conserved final phenylalanine or tryptophan is absent from the CDR3, which likely points to a read error. The chain carries TRBV27 and TRBJ2-3; 11 bases are a match to TRBD2. This CDR3 has 14 amino acids. Germline trimming cut 8 bases from V and 4 bases from J; bases unmatched to any gene: 5. Germline CDR1 is MNHEY and CDR2 is SMNVEV (reference sequence). This CDR3 reads CASPGLAVSDTQYL. The CDR3, as DNA: TGTGCCAGCCCGGGACTAGCGGTTTCAGATACGCAGTATCTT.

On this clonotype itself: This may be a read error, as it is one base from a much larger clone. The genes are TRBV19 and TRBJ1-1; D is perhaps TRBD1 (5 bases). V was shortened by 8 bases and J by 2 bases, with 15 bases between the two germline ends. CDR1 is LNHDA and CDR2 is SQIVND in the germline V gene (reference sequence). The CDR3 sequence is 14 residues long. CDR3 DNA: TGTGCCAGTCCTATGGACACCTCAAACACTGAAGCTTTCTTT. Translating gives CASPMDTSNTEAFF. Supplemented by reference TRBV19 and TRBJ1-1, the full variable domain reads DGGITQSPKYLFRKEGQNVTLSCEQNLNHDAMYWYRQDPGQGLRLIYYSQIVNDFQKGDIAEGYSVSREKKESFPLTVTSAQKNPTAFYLCASPMDTSNTEAFFGQGTRLTVV.

A word on this clonotype: A much larger clone differs by one base, so this may be a read error. The V call is TRBV6-5, the J call TRBJ2-3; possibly TRBD1 or TRBD2 for D (5 bases each). This CDR3 comprises 14 residues. Germline V CDR1 and CDR2: MNHEY, SVGAGI. This CDR3 reads CASSLWGNTDTQCF. The CDR3 DNA reads TGTGCCAGCAGTCTCTGGGGGAACACAGATACGCAGTGTTTT.

This clonotype came up once. It may be a read error: a sequence one base away is much more abundant. The limits of the CDR3 on the DNA are not certain, so only TCRdb's listed CDR3 is given. The chain joins TRBV4-3 to TRBJ1-4; TRBD1 is the table's D call, not checked against the DNA. Germline CDR1 is LGHNA and CDR2 is YSLEER. From its first to its last residue, the CDR3 has 18 amino acids. CDR3 amino acids: CASSQDDWGMGTNEKLVF.

This clonotype was counted at least ten times. This rearrangement joins TRBV18 to TRBJ2-7; D possibly corresponds to TRBD1 (6 bases). This CDR3 spans 14 amino acids. Deletions cut 3 bases from V and 0 bases from J, with 9 bases between. Germline V gene lookup returns CDR1 KGHSH and CDR2 LQKENI. CDR3 in amino acids: CASSPGDNSYEQYF. In DNA form, the CDR3 reads TGTGCCAGCTCACCGGGGGACAACTCCTACGAGCAGTACTTC.

With regard to this clonotype: This may arise from a read error, as a much more abundant clone is one base away. This sequence joins TRBV6-5 and TRBJ1-1, with a weak D call TRBD1 (5 bases). The CDR3 is 11 residues long. The V end lost 2 bases, the J end lost 9 bases, and 7 bases lay between the germline ends. Germline CDR1 and CDR2: MNHEY and SVGAGI. For the CDR3, the DNA is TGTGCCAGCAGTTACGGGGCTAAAGCTTTCTTT. Its translation is CASSYGAKAFF.

About this clonotype itself: Given a much more abundant clone one base away, this may be a read error. The gene calls are TRBV29-1 and TRBJ2-1; possible D gene TRBD2, 6 bases. Trimming removed 8 bases from V and 5 bases from J, with 22 bases in between. This CDR3 region has 15 residues. Germline V gene sequence: CDR1 SQVTM, CDR2 ANQGSEA. CDR3 in DNA: TGCAGCCGTGCCCCGGGACTTCTCGACCACAATGAGCAGTTCTTC. Amino acids: CSRAPGLLDHNEQFF.

In the case of this clonotype: The junction and the germline gene differ at one end; a read error may be behind it. The chain links TRBV4-1 to TRBJ1-1; D gene unclear. The length of the CDR3 is 13 residues. Germline loops: CDR1 MGHRA, CDR2 YSYEKL. Written as DNA, the CDR3 is TGCGCCGGCAGCCAAGGTCTGAGCACTGAAGCTTTCTTT. It translates to CAGSQGLSTEAFF.

Of note for this clonotype: Since a much larger clone is just one base distant, this may be a read error. This chain joins TRBV28 and TRBJ2-5; D is perhaps TRBD1 or TRBD2 (5 bases each). This CDR3 contains 14 residues. CDR1 is MDHEN, CDR2 SYDVKM, per germline. The CDR3 sequence: CASRGTWGQETQHF. CDR3 nucleotides: TGTGCCAGCAGGGGGACCTGGGGCCAAGAGACCCAGCACTTC.

The chain links TRBV29-1 to TRBJ2-1; D remains unclear. The germline CDR1 and CDR2 sequences are SQVTM and ANQGSEA. V was clipped by 3 bases and J by 9 bases, with 9 bases between them. The CDR3 loop spans 11 amino acids. This CDR3 reads CSVDPLGEQFF. CDR3 DNA sequence: TGCAGCGTTGACCCTTTGGGTGAGCAGTTCTTC.

For this clonotype: Possible read error: a much larger clone is one base away. The V call is TRBV13, the J call TRBJ1-1; 9 bases align to TRBD1. Germline V lookup: CDR1 PRHDT, CDR2 FYEKMQ (reference sequence). Trimming removed 8 bases from V and 5 bases from J; junction bases left unmatched: 9. This CDR3 has 14 amino acids. The CDR3 bases are TGTGCCAGCGGCTACGGACAGGGGAATACTGAAGCTTTCTTT. It is translated as CASGYGQGNTEAFF.

CDR3 protein: CASSYSLANQETQYF. DNA for the CDR3: TGTGCCAGCAGTTACTCGTTGGCGAACCAAGAGACCCAGTACTTC. The chain joins TRBV6-6 to TRBJ2-5, with unresolved D. The germline V gene has CDR1 MNHNY and CDR2 SVGAGI (reference sequence). V gave up 0 bases and J gave up 0 bases, with 8 bases separating them. The CDR3 has 15 residues.

This clonotype was recorded many times. The gene calls are TRBV7-2 and TRBJ2-3; 11 nucleotides agree with TRBD2. CDR3 length: 15 residues. The germline V gene encodes CDR1 SGHTA and CDR2 FQGNSA. V trimming: 3 bases; J trimming: 5 bases; junction bases outside the gene matches: 4. The chain's CDR3 is CASSLTSGELDTQYF. CDR3 bases: TGTGCCAGCAGCTTGACTAGCGGGGAGCTAGATACGCAGTATTTT.

V and J are TRBV4-3 and TRBJ1-2; D may be TRBD1 (6 bases). The CDR3 contains 16 residues. Germline V CDR1 and CDR2: LGHNA, YSLEER. V lost 6 bases and J lost 2, with 19 bases in between. CDR3 loop: CASRPVGEGVNYGYTF. DNA for the CDR3: TGCGCCAGCAGGCCCGTCGGGGAGGGGGTAAACTATGGCTACACCTTC.

The rearrangement uses TRBV12-3 or TRBV12-4 and TRBJ2-3; D is perhaps TRBD1 or TRBD2 (5 bases each). V lost 11 bases and J 1 base, leaving 16 bases between the germline ends. The CDR3 runs 14 residues. The CDR3 nucleotides read TGTGCCTCAAGAGTGGGGGAAGGCACAGATACGCAGTATTTT. Translating it yields CASRVGEGTDTQYF.